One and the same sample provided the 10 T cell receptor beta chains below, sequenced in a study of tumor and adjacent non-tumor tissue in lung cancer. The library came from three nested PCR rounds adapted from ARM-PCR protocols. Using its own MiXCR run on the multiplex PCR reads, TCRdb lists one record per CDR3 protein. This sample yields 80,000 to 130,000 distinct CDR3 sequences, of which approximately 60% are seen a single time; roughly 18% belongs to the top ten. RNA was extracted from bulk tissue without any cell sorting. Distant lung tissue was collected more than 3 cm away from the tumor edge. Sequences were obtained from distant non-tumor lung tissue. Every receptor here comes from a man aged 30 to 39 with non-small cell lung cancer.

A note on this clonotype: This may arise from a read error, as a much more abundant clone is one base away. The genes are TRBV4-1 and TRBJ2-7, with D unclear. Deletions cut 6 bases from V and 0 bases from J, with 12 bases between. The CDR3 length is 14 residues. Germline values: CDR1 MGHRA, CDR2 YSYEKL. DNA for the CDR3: TGCGCCAGCAGGCTGGCGGAGAGCTCCTACGAGCAGTACTTC. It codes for CASRLAESSYEQYF.

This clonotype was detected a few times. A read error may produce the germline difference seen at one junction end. CDR3 in amino acids: CASSQGLAGGHSERFF. DNA of the CDR3: TGTGCCAGCAGCCAGGGCCTAGCGGGAGGGCACAGTGAGCGGTTCTTC. This chain uses TRBV11-2 with TRBJ2-1, with TRBD2 matching 12 bases. Germline CDR1 reads SGHAT; CDR2 reads FQNNGV. The CDR3 covers 16 residues. Drawing the rest from reference TRBV11-2 and TRBJ2-1, the complete variable domain is EAGVAQSPRYKIIEKRQSVAFWCNPISGHATLYWYQQILGQGPKLLIQFQNNGVVDDSQLPKDRFSAERLKGVDSTLKIQPAKLEDSAVYLCASSQGLAGGHSERFFGPGTRLTVL.

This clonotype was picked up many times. The CDR3 sequence is CASSYLAGESNEQFF. The CDR3 DNA follows: TGTGCCAGCAGCTACCTAGCGGGAGAGTCTAATGAGCAGTTCTTC. The chain employs TRBV5-5 and TRBJ2-1; TRBD2 aligns across 10 bases. This CDR3 comprises 15 residues. The junction had 7 bases not matched to a gene; V was cut back by 3 bases and J by 7 bases. CDR1 is SGHKS and CDR2 is YYEKEE in the germline V gene (reference sequence).

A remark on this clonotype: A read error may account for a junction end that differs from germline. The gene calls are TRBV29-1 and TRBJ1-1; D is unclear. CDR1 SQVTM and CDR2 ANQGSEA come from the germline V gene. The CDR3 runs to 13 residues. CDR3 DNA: TGCAGCTTTGATCCGTCGGGAAACACTGAAGCTTTCTTT. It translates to CSFDPSGNTEAFF. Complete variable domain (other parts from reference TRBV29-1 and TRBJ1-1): SAVISQKPSRDICQRGTSLTIQCQVDSQVTMMFWYRQQPGQSLTLIATANQGSEATYESGFVIDKFPISRPNLTFSTLTVSNMSPEDSSIYLCSFDPSGNTEAFFGQGTRLTVV.

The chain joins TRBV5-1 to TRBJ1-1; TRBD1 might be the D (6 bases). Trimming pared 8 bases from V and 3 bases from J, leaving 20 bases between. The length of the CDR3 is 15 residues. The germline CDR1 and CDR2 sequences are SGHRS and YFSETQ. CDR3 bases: TGCGCCAGGGCCGACCTCGGGGGGCGCGACACTGAAGCTTTCTTT. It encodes CARADLGGRDTEAFF.

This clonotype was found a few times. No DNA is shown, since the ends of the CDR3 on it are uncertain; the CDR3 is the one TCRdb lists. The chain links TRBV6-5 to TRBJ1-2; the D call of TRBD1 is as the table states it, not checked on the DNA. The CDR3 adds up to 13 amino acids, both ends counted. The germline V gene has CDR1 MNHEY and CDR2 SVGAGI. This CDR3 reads CVSSTSGRYGCTF.

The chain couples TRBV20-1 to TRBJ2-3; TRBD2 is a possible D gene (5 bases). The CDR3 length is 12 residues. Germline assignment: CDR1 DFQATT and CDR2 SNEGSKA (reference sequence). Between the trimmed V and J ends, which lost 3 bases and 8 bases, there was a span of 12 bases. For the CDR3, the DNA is TGCAGTGCTAGCAGGAGGTGGGGTACGCAGTATTTT. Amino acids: CSASRRWGTQYF.

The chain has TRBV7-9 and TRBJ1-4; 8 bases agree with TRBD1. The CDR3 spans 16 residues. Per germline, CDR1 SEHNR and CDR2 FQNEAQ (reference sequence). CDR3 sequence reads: CSSSSDREGPDEKLFF. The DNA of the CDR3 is TGTAGCAGCAGCTCGGACAGGGAAGGGCCTGATGAAAAACTGTTTTTT.

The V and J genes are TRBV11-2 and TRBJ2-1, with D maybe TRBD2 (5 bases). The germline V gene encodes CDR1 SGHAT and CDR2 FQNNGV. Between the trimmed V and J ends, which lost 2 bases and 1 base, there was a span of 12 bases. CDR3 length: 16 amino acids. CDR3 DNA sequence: TGTGCCAGCAGCTTATATGGTAGCGCTTCCTACAATGAGCAGTTCTTC. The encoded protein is CASSLYGSASYNEQFF. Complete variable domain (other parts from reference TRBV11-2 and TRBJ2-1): EAGVAQSPRYKIIEKRQSVAFWCNPISGHATLYWYQQILGQGPKLLIQFQNNGVVDDSQLPKDRFSAERLKGVDSTLKIQPAKLEDSAVYLCASSLYGSASYNEQFFGPGTRLTVL.

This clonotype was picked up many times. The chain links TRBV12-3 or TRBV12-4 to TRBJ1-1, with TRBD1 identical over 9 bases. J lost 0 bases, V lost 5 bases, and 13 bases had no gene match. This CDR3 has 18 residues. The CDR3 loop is CASSLRGQGLRMNTEAFF. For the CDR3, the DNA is TGTGCCAGCAGTCTTAGGGGACAGGGACTGAGAATGAACACTGAAGCTTTCTTT.